The T cell receptor (beta chain) described here comes from a study of cytomegalovirus exposure and HLA in healthy donors. General observations from the study: Reports indicate that TCR beta sequences accurately predicted the HLA-A and HLA-B alleles of most subjects.

CDR3 length equals 14 residues. V dropped 0 bases and J dropped 3 bases, with 6 bases sitting between them. Germline loops: CDR1 LGHNA, CDR2 YSLEER. The PCR had 60 Vbeta and 13 Jbeta primers. Generated by immunoSEQ multiplex PCR, the TCRdb table keeps only in-frame clones and is missing some. The sample has some 120,000 clones, roughly 70% seen once; the top ten hold roughly 3%. This clone has just one count. The antigen is not known. The V and J genes are TRBV4-3 and TRBJ2-1; no reliable D call. Sequences were obtained from PBMCs. This clonotype was obtained from a woman between 40 and 50 years old in good health and CMV-seropositive. CDR3 region: CASSQDYSYNEQFF. DNA for the CDR3: TGCGCCAGCAGCCAAGATTACAGCTACAATGAGCAGTTCTTC.